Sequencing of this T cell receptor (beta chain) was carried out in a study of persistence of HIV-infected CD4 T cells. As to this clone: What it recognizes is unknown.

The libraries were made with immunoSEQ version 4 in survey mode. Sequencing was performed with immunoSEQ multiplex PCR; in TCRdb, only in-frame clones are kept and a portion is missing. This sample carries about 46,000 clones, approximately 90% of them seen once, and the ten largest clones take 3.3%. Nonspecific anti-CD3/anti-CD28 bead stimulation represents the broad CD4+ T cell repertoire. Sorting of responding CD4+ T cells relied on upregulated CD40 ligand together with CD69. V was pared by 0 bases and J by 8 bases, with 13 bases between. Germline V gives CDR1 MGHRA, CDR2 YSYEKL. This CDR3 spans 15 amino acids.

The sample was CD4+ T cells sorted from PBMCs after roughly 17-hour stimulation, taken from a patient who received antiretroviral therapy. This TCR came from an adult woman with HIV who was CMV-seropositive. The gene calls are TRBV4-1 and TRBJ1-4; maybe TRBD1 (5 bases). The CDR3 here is CASSQDGGAGEKLFF. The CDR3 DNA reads TGCGCCAGCAGCCAAGACGGAGGGGCCGGGGAAAAACTGTTTTTT.